This T cell receptor beta chain emerged from a study of T-cell reconstitution after alpha-beta-depleted transplantation in children. V was pared by 1 base and J by 0 bases, with 9 bases between. Germline V gene lookup returns CDR1 SGHTA and CDR2 FQGNSA. The CDR3 loop spans 15 amino acids. The TCRbeta library was prepared with unique molecular identifiers. TCRdb analysed the PCR reads with MiXCR anew, one entry per CDR3 protein. The sample contains about 640,000 distinct CDR3 sequences, over 15% of which appear only once. Sequences were derived from PBMCs from the stem cell graft donor, sampled from the stem cell graft. V gene TRBV7-2 combines with J gene TRBJ1-1; D is unresolved. The receptor was derived from a human donor who donated a stem cell graft to a child with acute myeloid leukemia. In DNA form, the CDR3 reads TGTGCCAGCAGCTTAGGATGGAATGTGAACACTGAAGCTTTCTTT. It yields the protein CASSLGWNVNTEAFF.